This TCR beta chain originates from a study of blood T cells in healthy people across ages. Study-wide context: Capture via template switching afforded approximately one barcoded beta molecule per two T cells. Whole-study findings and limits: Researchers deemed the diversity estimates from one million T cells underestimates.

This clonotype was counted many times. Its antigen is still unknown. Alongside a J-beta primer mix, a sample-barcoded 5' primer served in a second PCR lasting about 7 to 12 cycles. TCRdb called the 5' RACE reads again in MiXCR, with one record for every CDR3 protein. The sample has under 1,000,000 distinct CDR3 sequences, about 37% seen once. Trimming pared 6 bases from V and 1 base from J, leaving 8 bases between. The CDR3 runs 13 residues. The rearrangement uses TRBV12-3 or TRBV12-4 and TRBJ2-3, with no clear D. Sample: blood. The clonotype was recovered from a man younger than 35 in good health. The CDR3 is CASSWTRTDTQYF. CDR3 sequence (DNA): TGTGCCAGCAGCTGGACCCGCACAGATACGCAGTATTTT.